Listed here is a single T cell receptor (beta chain). What this receptor recognizes is not known. Within one base of it there is no much larger clone, and no base qualities were kept. Libraries were prepared through the immunoSEQ multiplex PCR assay. Not all clones reach the TCRdb copy of this immuneACCESS table, which keeps in-frame sequences only. Checked studies attribute under half of the gap to unresolved V genes and leave the rest unexplained. A total of roughly 84,000 clones appear in this sample, 80% to 95% of them only once. Of the sample, more than 1.1% falls within the top ten clones. The entry originates in a study of T cell changes during pregnancy in multiple sclerosis (dated 2019 in TCRdb). With regard to the full study: The study examined how the T cell repertoire changed over the course of pregnancy in women with multiple sclerosis.

For CDR1 and CDR2, the germline V gene lists SGHRS and YFSETQ. From cysteine to phenylalanine, the CDR3 is 13 amino acids long. The entry retains the CDR3 DNA only, 39 bases that are in frame from base 1. V and J are truncated by 3 bases and 1 base respectively, leaving an intervening sequence of 7 bases. This sequence uses TRBV5-1 and TRBJ1-1; the D gene is perhaps TRBD1, from 6 matching bases. This TCR derives from a female donor in good health, enrolled as a control in a pregnancy study. This specimen consisted of peripheral blood, obtained in the third trimester of pregnancy. The sequenced DNA: TGCGCCAGCAGCTCACAGGGGAACACTGAAGCTTTCTTT. Translated, this gives CASSSQGNTEAFF.